The following is a TCR beta chain sequence with its context. TCRdb called the RT-PCR reads again in MiXCR, with one record for every CDR3 protein. In the table there are hundreds of thousands of distinct CDR3 sequences, approximately 15% of which are singletons. Deletions cut 1 base from V and 0 bases from J, with 16 bases between. The CDR3 covers 18 residues. Germline-derived CDR1 and CDR2 are SGHTA and FQGNSA. Specimen: memory CD4+ T cells from blood. This rearrangement joins TRBV7-2 to TRBJ1-5; TRBD1 might be the D (6 bases). The TCR originated in a female donor in good health, serving as a healthy control. For the CDR3, the DNA is TGTGCCAGCAGCTTAGGCCCCCGGACAGCCGATAGCAATCAGCCCCAGCATTTT. Translation: CASSLGPRTADSNQPQHF.